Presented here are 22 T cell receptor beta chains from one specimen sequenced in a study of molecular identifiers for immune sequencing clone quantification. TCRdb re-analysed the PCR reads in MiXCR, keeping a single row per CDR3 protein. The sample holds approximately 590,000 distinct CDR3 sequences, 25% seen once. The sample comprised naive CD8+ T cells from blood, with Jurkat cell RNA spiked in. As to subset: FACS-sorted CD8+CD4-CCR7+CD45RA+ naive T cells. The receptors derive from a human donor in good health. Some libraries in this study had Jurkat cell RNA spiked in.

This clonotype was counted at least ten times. CDR3 DNA sequence: TGTGCCAGCAGCTTAGCGAGGGATACGCAGTATTTT. Residues: CASSLARDTQYF. The chain joins TRBV7-6 to TRBJ2-3; D remains unclear. Germline-derived CDR1 and CDR2 are SGHVS and FNYEAQ. Deletions cut 0 bases from V and 6 bases from J, with 4 bases between. The CDR3 runs to 12 residues. The whole variable domain, remainder taken from reference TRBV7-6 and TRBJ2-3, is GAGVSQSPRYKVTKRGQDVALRCDPISGHVSLYWYRQALGQGPEFLTYFNYEAQQDKSGLPNDRFSAERPEGSISTLTIQRTEQRDSAMYRCASSLARDTQYFGPGTRLTVL.

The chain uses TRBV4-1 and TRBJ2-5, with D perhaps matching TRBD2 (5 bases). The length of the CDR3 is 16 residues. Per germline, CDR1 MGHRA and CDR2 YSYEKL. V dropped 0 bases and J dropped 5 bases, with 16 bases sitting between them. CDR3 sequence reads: CASSQDPANGVETQYF. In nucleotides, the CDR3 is TGCGCCAGCAGCCAAGATCCGGCTAACGGGGTTGAGACCCAGTACTTC.

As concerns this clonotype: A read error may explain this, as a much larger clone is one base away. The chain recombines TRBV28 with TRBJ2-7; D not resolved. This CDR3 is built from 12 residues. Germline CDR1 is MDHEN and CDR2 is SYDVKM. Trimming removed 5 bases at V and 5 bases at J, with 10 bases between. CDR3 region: CASSPTFDEQYF. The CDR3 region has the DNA TGTGCCAGCAGTCCGACCTTCGACGAGCAGTACTTC.

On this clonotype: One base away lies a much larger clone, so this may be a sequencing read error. The CDR3 sequence: CASSPGTNDHEQYF. Written as DNA, the CDR3 is TGTGCCAGCAGCCCGGGGACTAACGACCACGAGCAGTACTTC. J is TRBJ2-7 and V is TRBV7-9, with TRBD2 matching 7 bases. Germline values: CDR1 SEHNR, CDR2 FQNEAQ (reference sequence). J gave up 5 bases and V 5 bases, and 9 bases lay outside the gene matches. CDR3 length: 14 residues.

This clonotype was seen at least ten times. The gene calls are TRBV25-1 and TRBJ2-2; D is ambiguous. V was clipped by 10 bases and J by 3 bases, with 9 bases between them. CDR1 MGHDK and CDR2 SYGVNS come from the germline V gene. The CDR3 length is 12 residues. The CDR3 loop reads CATIRDTGELFF. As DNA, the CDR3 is TGTGCCACCATCCGGGACACCGGGGAGCTGTTTTTT.

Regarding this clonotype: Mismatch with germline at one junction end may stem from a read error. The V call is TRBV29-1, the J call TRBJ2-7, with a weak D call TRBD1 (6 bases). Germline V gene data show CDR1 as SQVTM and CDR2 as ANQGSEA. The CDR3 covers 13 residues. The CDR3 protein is CSVEGQNSYEQYF. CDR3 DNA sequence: TGCAGCGTGGAAGGACAGAACTCCTACGAGCAGTACTTC.

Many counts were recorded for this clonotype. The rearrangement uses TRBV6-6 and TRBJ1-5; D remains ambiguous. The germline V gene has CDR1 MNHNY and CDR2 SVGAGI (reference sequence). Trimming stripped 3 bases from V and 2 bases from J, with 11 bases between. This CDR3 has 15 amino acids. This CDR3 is CASSYLSGGNQPQHF. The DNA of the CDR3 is TGTGCCAGCAGTTATTTATCTGGAGGCAATCAGCCCCAGCATTTT.

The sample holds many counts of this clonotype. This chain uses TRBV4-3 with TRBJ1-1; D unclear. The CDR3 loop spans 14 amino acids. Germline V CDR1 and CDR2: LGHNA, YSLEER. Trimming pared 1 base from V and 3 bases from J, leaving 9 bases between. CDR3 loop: CASSQGIQDTEAFF. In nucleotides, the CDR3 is TGCGCCAGCAGCCAAGGGATACAAGACACTGAAGCTTTCTTT.

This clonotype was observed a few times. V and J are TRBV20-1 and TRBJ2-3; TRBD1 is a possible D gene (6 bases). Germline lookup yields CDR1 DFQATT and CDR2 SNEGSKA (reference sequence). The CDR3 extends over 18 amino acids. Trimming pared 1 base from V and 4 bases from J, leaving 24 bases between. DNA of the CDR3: TGCAGTGCTAGAGCTATCCGGGACCTAGAGGGGGTCGCAGATACGCAGTATTTT. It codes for CSARAIRDLEGVADTQYF.

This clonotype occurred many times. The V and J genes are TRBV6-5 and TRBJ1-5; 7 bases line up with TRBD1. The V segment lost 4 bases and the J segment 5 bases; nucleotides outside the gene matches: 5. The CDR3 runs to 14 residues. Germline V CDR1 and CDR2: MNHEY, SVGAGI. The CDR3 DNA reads TGTGCCAGCAGTTTCCGACAGGGCCATCAGCCCCAGCATTTT. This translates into CASSFRQGHQPQHF.

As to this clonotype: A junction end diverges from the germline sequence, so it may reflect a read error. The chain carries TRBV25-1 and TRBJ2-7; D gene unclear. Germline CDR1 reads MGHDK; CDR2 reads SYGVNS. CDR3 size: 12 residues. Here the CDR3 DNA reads TGTGCCGGCAGTGAATTTGGGGACGAGCAGTACTTC. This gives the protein CAGSEFGDEQYF.

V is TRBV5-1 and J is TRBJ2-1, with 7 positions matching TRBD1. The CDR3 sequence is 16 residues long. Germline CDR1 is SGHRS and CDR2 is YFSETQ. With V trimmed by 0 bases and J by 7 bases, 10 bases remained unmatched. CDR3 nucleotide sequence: TGCGCCAGCAGCTTGGGGCCCCTGGGACAGTATAATGAGCAGTTCTTC. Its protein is CASSLGPLGQYNEQFF.

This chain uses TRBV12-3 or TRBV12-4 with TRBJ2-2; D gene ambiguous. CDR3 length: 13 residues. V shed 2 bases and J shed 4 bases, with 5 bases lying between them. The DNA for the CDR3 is TGTGCCAGCAGTTTAAGGCTCACCGGGGAGCTGTTTTTT. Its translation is CASSLRLTGELFF.

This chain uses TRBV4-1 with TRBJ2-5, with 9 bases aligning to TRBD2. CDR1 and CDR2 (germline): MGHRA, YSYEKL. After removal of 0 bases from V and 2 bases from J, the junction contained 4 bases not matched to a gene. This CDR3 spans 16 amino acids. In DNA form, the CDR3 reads TGCGCCAGCAGCCAAGATCCCAGCGGGGGGCAAGAGACCCAGTACTTC. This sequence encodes CASSQDPSGGQETQYF.

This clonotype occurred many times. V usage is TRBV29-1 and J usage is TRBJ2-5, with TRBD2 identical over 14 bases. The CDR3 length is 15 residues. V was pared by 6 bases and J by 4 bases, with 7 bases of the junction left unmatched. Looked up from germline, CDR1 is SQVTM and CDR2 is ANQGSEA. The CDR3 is CSVGGLAGGRETQYF. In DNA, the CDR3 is TGCAGCGTCGGAGGACTAGCGGGAGGTAGAGAGACCCAGTACTTC.

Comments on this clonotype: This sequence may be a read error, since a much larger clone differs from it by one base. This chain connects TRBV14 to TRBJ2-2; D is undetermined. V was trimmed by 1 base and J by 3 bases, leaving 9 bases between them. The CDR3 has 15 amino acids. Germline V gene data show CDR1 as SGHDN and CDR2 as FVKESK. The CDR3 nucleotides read TGTGCCAGCAGCCAAGGGACGACGGACACCGGGGAGCTGTTTTTT. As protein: CASSQGTTDTGELFF.

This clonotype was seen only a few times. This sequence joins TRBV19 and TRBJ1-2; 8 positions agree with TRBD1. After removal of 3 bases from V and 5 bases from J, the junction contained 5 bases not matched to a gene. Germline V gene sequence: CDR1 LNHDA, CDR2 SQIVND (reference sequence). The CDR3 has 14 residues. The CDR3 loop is CASSMARQGYGYTF. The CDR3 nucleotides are TGTGCCAGTAGTATGGCAAGACAGGGGTATGGCTACACCTTC.

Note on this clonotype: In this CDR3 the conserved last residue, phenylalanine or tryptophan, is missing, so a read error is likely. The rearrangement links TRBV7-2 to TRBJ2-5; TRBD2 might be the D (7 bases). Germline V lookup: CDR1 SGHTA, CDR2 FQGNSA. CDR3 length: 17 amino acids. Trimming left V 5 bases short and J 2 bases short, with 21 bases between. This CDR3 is CASSPQGWAGVQETQYL. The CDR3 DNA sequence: TGTGCCAGCAGCCCCCAGGGGTGGGCGGGGGTGCAAGAGACCCAGTACCTC.

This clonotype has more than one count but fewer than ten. The CDR3 region is CASSVVWNEQFF. The CDR3 DNA is TGTGCCAGCAGCGTAGTATGGAATGAGCAGTTCTTC. V and J are TRBV9 and TRBJ2-1; D gene unclear. Germline-derived CDR1 and CDR2 are SGDLS and YYNGEE. The CDR3 covers 12 residues. Trimming left V 0 bases short and J 7 bases short, with 5 bases between.

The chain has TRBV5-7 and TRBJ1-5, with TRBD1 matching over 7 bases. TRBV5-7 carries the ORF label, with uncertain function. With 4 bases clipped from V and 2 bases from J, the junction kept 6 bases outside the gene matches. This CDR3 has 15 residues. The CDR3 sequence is CASSRTGTGNQPQHF. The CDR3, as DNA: TGTGCCAGCAGCCGAACCGGGACAGGCAATCAGCCCCAGCATTTT.

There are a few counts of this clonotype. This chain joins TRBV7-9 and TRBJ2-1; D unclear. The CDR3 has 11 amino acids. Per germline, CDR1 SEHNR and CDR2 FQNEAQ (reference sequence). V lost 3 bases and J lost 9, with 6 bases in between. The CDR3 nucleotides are TGTGCCAGCAGCTTTTCTCGTGAGCAGTTCTTC. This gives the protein CASSFSREQFF.

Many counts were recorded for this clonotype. In DNA form, the CDR3 reads TGCAGTGCCCCAGGGCTAGCGGGAGACTACGAGCAGTACTTC. This translates into CSAPGLAGDYEQYF. The chain employs TRBV20-1 and TRBJ2-7, with 10 bases lining up with TRBD2. V gave up 6 bases and J gave up 3 bases; unmatched junction bases: 8. CDR1 and CDR2 (germline): DFQATT, SNEGSKA (reference sequence). This CDR3 is built from 14 residues.